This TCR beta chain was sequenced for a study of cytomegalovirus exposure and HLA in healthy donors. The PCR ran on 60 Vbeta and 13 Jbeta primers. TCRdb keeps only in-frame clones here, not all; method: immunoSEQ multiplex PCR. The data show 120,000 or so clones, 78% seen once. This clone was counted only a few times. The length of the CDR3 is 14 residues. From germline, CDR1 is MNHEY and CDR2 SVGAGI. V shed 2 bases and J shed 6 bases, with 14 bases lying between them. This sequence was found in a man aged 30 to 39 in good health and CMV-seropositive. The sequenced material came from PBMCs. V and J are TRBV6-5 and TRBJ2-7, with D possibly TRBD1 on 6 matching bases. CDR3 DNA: TGTGCCAGCAGTTACAACCGGGACATAACCGAGCAGTACTTC. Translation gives CASSYNRDITEQYF.